The clone carrying this TCR beta chain was observed many times. Its target is not known. Germline loops: CDR1 GTSNPN, CDR2 SVGIG (reference sequence). Deletions cut 4 bases from V and 5 bases from J, with 17 bases between. This CDR3 spans 14 amino acids. RNA transcripts were the source from which TCR beta CDR3 regions were amplified. Scientists carried out first-round RT-PCR using HTBI primers and then a second-round multiplex PCR. Each CDR3 protein gets one entry after TCRdb re-called the multiplex PCR reads with MiXCR. Of hundreds of thousands of distinct CDR3 sequences detected, about 20% appear once; the ten largest clones hold roughly 7.4%. The data were obtained in a study of Graves' ophthalmopathy and Graves' hyperthyroidism. Study observations and caveats: The blood repertoire also included most expanded thyroid clonotypes above 0.001 frequency. The model reached approximately 71% sensitivity and around 72% specificity for predicting ophthalmopathy progression.

This clonotype was obtained from a woman aged 18-29 years with stable Graves' hyperthyroidism. Some clones in this sample may be carry-over from other donors' samples. This rearrangement joins TRBV30 to TRBJ1-1, with D tentatively TRBD1 (6 bases). The sample comprised peripheral blood. As DNA, the CDR3 is TGTGCCTGGACCAGGACAGCGGGAAGGACTGAAGCTTTCTTT. It translates to CAWTRTAGRTEAFF.